One and the same sample provided the 24 T cell receptor beta chains below, sequenced in a study of T-cell reconstitution after alpha-beta-depleted transplantation in children. The library targeted TCRbeta and was prepared with unique molecular identifiers. MiXCR was run by TCRdb on the PCR reads, yielding one entry per CDR3 protein. This sample carries about 640,000 distinct CDR3 sequences, roughly 13% of them seen once, and the ten largest clones take around 2.2%. The sequencing used PBMCs, mostly from graft donor cells, collected 360 days after TCRalphabeta/CD19-depleted stem cell transplant. All receptors derive from a male patient between 10 and 17 years old who had a stem cell transplant for acute myeloid leukemia, so the T cells may come from the graft donor.

The chain uses TRBV20-1 and TRBJ1-5, with no clear D. This CDR3 contains 14 residues. The ends were cut back, 0 bases at V and 3 bases at J, with 9 bases in the middle. Germline lookup yields CDR1 DFQATT and CDR2 SNEGSKA (reference sequence). CDR3 sequence reads: CSARDAPSNQPQHF. The CDR3 nucleotides read TGCAGTGCTAGAGACGCTCCCTCCAATCAGCCCCAGCATTTT.

This clonotype was observed a few times. The chain links TRBV6-5 to TRBJ2-5, with D possibly matching TRBD2 (6 bases). The germline V and J ends were trimmed by 2 bases and 4 bases, with 11 bases remaining between them. This CDR3 comprises 14 residues. Germline V gene sequence: CDR1 MNHEY, CDR2 SVGAGI. CDR3 residues: CASSYLSGVETQYF. Here the CDR3 DNA reads TGTGCCAGCAGTTACCTTAGCGGAGTAGAGACCCAGTACTTC.

This clonotype was found a few times. The rearrangement uses TRBV12-3 or TRBV12-4 and TRBJ1-2, with unresolved D. The CDR3 spans 12 residues. V was pared by 5 bases and J by 5 bases, with 9 bases between. The CDR3 reads CASSPPLYGYTF. CDR3 in DNA: TGTGCCAGCAGTCCCCCCCTATATGGCTACACCTTC.

The chain combines TRBV5-5 with TRBJ2-7; tentatively, D is TRBD1 (6 bases). CDR1 and CDR2 (germline): SGHKS, YYEKEE (reference sequence). Deletions cut 4 bases from V and 3 bases from J, with 11 bases between. CDR3 length equals 13 residues. CDR3 sequence: CASSAGQIYEQYF. The CDR3 DNA follows: TGTGCCAGCAGCGCCGGACAGATCTACGAGCAGTACTTC.

This clonotype was observed at least ten times. The rearrangement links TRBV15 to TRBJ2-3; D is undetermined. CDR3 length: 14 residues. The V and J ends lost 5 bases and 1 base respectively, with 10 bases between them. Per germline, CDR1 LNHNV and CDR2 YYDKDF (reference sequence). CDR3: CATSLDDRTDTQYF. CDR3 bases: TGTGCCACCAGCCTGGACGACCGCACAGATACGCAGTATTTT.

This clonotype was observed many times. The DNA for the CDR3 is TGCAGTGCTAGAGCGGGAGGGCTCTACAATGAGCAGTTCTTC. Amino acid sequence: CSARAGGLYNEQFF. The chain has TRBV20-1 and TRBJ2-1, with TRBD2 matching over 8 bases. The CDR3 has 14 residues. V was clipped by 1 base and J by 3 bases; unmatched bases: 2. Germline V CDR1 and CDR2: DFQATT, SNEGSKA (reference sequence).

The chain uses TRBV5-6 and TRBJ1-6, with D tentatively TRBD1 (6 bases). The length of the CDR3 is 15 residues. The V end was cut by 3 bases, the J end by 6 bases, with 13 bases between. Germline loops: CDR1 SGHDT, CDR2 YYEEEE. The CDR3 is CASSSWDTINSPLHF. CDR3 sequence (DNA): TGTGCCAGCAGCTCTTGGGACACAATTAATTCACCCCTCCACTTT.

In this sample, this clonotype turned up many times. CDR3 sequence: CASSQASFATGKLFF. DNA for the CDR3: TGTGCCAGCAGCCAGGCTTCGTTTGCGACGGGAAAACTGTTTTTT. The chain combines TRBV4-2 with TRBJ1-4; D gene unclear. Trimming stripped 3 bases from V and 10 bases from J, with 18 bases between. This CDR3 is built from 15 residues. Germline V lookup: CDR1 LGHNA, CDR2 YNFKEQ.

The rearrangement links TRBV20-1 to TRBJ2-7; 11 bases line up with TRBD2. CDR3 size: 16 residues. V was clipped by 6 bases and J by 3 bases; unmatched bases: 13. The V gene's germline CDR1 is DFQATT and CDR2 SNEGSKA (reference sequence). Written as DNA, the CDR3 is TGCAGTGCCACCGGGACTAGCGGCTCACGTTACTACGAGCAGTACTTC. This gives the protein CSATGTSGSRYYEQYF.

This clonotype has only a few counts. The V call is TRBV5-1, the J call TRBJ2-3; D uncertain. From germline, CDR1 is SGHRS and CDR2 YFSETQ. V shed 3 bases and J shed 1 base, with 9 bases lying between them. The CDR3 loop spans 14 amino acids. This CDR3 reads CASSSQRRTDTQYF. CDR3 bases: TGCGCCAGCAGCTCGCAACGCCGCACAGATACGCAGTATTTT.

This chain connects TRBV20-1 to TRBJ2-7, with D perhaps being TRBD1 or TRBD2 (5 bases each). Between the trimmed V and J ends, which lost 3 bases and 2 bases, there was a span of 20 bases. CDR1 and CDR2 (germline): DFQATT, SNEGSKA (reference sequence). CDR3 length: 16 residues. The CDR3 DNA follows: TGCAGTGCTAGGACCTTAGGGACGACCGCCCCCTACGAGCAGTACTTC. Translated, it gives CSARTLGTTAPYEQYF.

The V gene is TRBV12-3 or TRBV12-4, the J gene TRBJ2-7; no firm D call. CDR3 size: 16 residues. V was cut by 0 bases and J by 0 bases, with 12 bases left in between. DNA for the CDR3: TGTGCCAGCAGTTTAGCGCTGGCGGCTAGCTCCTACGAGCAGTACTTC. Translating gives CASSLALAASSYEQYF.

This chain links TRBV20-1 with TRBJ2-4; D uncertain. Trimming left V 1 base short and J 3 bases short, with 16 bases between. The CDR3 runs to 16 residues. CDR1 and CDR2 (germline): DFQATT, SNEGSKA (reference sequence). CDR3 in amino acids: CSARGGEQRLKNIQYF. In DNA, the CDR3 is TGCAGTGCTAGAGGCGGAGAACAGCGCCTCAAAAACATTCAGTACTTC.

This clonotype was seen more than once but under ten times. J is TRBJ2-1 and V is TRBV20-1; 7 bases align to TRBD2. CDR3 length equals 13 residues. Looked up from germline, CDR1 is DFQATT and CDR2 is SNEGSKA (reference sequence). CDR3 nucleotide sequence: TGCAGGCCGAGCGGGGACTCCTACAATGAGCAGTTCTTC. Its translation: CRPSGDSYNEQFF.

This clonotype was observed at least ten times. This chain uses TRBV28 with TRBJ2-6; tentative D call: TRBD1 (7 bases). Trimming took 5 bases from V and 1 from J, leaving 15 bases between them. Germline CDR1 and CDR2: MDHEN and SYDVKM. CDR3 length equals 17 residues. The CDR3 region is CASSQARGVSGANVLTF. CDR3 bases: TGTGCCAGCAGTCAAGCCAGGGGGGTATCTGGGGCCAACGTCCTGACTTTC. The full variable domain, in which reference TRBV28 and TRBJ2-6 provide the parts outside the CDR3, is DVKVTQSSRYLVKRTGEKVFLECVQDMDHENMFWYRQDPGLGLRLIYFSYDVKMKEKGDIPEGYSVSREKKERFSLILESASTNQTSMYLCASSQARGVSGANVLTFGAGSRLTVL.

This clonotype was seen ten or more times. The chain joins TRBV4-3 to TRBJ1-6; the D is unclear. Germline CDR1 is LGHNA and CDR2 is YSLEER. V lost 5 bases and J lost 6, with 8 bases in between. The CDR3 is made up of 13 amino acids. CDR3 amino acids: CASSRESNSPLHF. The CDR3 nucleotides are TGCGCCAGCAGCAGGGAGAGTAATTCACCCCTCCACTTT.

The V gene is TRBV6-2 or TRBV6-3, the J gene TRBJ2-3, with D possibly matching TRBD1 (6 bases). V was clipped by 10 bases and J by 4 bases, with 21 bases between them. This CDR3 spans 15 amino acids. CDR1 MNHEY and CDR2 SVGEGT come from the germline V gene. The CDR3 spells CATVSDSPVADTQYF. The CDR3 coding sequence is TGTGCCACCGTCTCGGACAGTCCTGTCGCAGATACGCAGTATTTT.

Only a few counts were recorded for this clonotype. This sequence joins TRBV9 and TRBJ2-1; 12 bases line up with TRBD2. There are 19 residues in the CDR3. The germline V gene has CDR1 SGDLS and CDR2 YYNGEE. The V and J ends lost 1 base and 7 bases, in that order; junction bases with no gene match: 15. CDR3 amino acids: CASSVKIKTSGRTSNEQFF. Here the CDR3 DNA reads TGTGCCAGCAGCGTAAAGATAAAAACTAGCGGGAGGACTTCGAATGAGCAGTTCTTC.

This clonotype was recorded many times. This sequence joins TRBV29-1 and TRBJ2-1; D gene ambiguous. CDR3 size: 16 residues. Germline V gene sequence: CDR1 SQVTM, CDR2 ANQGSEA. V gave up 7 bases and J gave up 0 bases, with 19 bases separating them. CDR3 DNA sequence: TGCAGCGCTGGTGAGTGGCGGCTGAGCTCCTACAATGAGCAGTTCTTC. This translates into CSAGEWRLSSYNEQFF.

The count of this clonotype is one. The chain recombines TRBV7-6 with TRBJ1-4; TRBD1 matches 10 bases. The CDR3 loop spans 12 amino acids. Germline V gene data show CDR1 as SGHVS and CDR2 as FNYEAQ. Germline trimming cut 5 bases from V and 11 bases from J; bases unmatched to any gene: 2. The CDR3 nucleotides read TGTGCCAGCAGCGCGGGACAGGGGAAACTGTTTTTT. Its translation is CASSAGQGKLFF.

At least ten counts were recorded for this clonotype. The chain joins TRBV9 to TRBJ2-7; 9 bases map to TRBD2. The CDR3 is 14 amino acids. The germline V gene has CDR1 SGDLS and CDR2 YYNGEE. V shed 4 bases, J shed 7 bases, and the junction held 9 bases outside the gene matches. The chain's CDR3 is CASSRLADSWEQYF. The CDR3 DNA is TGTGCCAGCAGCCGACTAGCGGACTCTTGGGAGCAGTACTTC.

This chain uses TRBV30 with TRBJ1-2; 8 nucleotides agree with TRBD1. The CDR3 covers 12 residues. V lost 4 bases and J lost 8; bases outside the gene matches: 6. Germline loops: CDR1 GTSNPN, CDR2 SVGIG (reference sequence). The CDR3, as DNA: TGTGCCTGGATCGGACAGGGTGGCGGCTACACCTTC. This encodes CAWIGQGGGYTF.

This clonotype was detected a few times. This chain connects TRBV7-9 to TRBJ2-1; D uncertain. V was shortened by 3 bases and J by 12 bases, with 6 bases between the two germline ends. Germline V gene sequence: CDR1 SEHNR, CDR2 FQNEAQ (reference sequence). The CDR3 contains 10 residues. DNA of the CDR3: TGTGCCAGCAGCTTTCCCGCGCAGTTCTTC. It is translated as CASSFPAQFF.

This rearrangement joins TRBV28 to TRBJ1-1; 7 positions agree with TRBD1. J lost 3 bases, V lost 1 base, and 8 bases had no gene match. The length of the CDR3 is 16 residues. Germline CDR1 MDHEN, CDR2 SYDVKM. The CDR3 DNA is TGTGCCAGCAGTTTATATACGGGGACAGCGGACACTGAAGCTTTCTTT. Translation: CASSLYTGTADTEAFF.